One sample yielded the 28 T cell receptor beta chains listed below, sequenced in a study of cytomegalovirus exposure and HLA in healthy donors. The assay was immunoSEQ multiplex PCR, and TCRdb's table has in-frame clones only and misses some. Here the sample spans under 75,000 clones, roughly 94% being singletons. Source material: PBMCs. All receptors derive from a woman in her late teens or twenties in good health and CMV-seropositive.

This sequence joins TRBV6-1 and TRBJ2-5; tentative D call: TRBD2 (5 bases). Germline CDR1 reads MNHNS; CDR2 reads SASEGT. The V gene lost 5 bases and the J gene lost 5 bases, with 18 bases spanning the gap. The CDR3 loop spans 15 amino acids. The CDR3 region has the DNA TGTGCCAGCAGTACCGGGATCATGCAAAGGGAGACCCAGTACTTC. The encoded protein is CASSTGIMQRETQYF.

CDR3 protein: CASSDNPSDRGGEKLFF. The CDR3 DNA is TGCGCCAGCAGCGACAACCCCTCCGACAGGGGGGGTGAAAAACTGTTTTTT. The chain has TRBV4-1 and TRBJ1-4, with TRBD1 identical over 9 bases. This CDR3 region has 17 residues. Germline V gene lookup returns CDR1 MGHRA and CDR2 YSYEKL. With 5 bases clipped from V and 7 bases from J, the junction kept 14 bases outside the gene matches.

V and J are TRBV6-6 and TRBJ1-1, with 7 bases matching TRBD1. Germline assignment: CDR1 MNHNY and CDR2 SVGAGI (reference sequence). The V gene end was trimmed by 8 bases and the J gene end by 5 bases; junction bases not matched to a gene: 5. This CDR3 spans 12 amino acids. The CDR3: CASLDRPTEAFF. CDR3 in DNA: TGTGCCAGCTTGGACAGGCCGACTGAAGCTTTCTTT.

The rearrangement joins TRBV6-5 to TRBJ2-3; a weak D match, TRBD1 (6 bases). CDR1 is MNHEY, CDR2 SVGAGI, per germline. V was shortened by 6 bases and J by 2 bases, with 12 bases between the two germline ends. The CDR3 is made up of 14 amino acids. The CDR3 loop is CASRATGTTDTQYF. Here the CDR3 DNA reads TGTGCCAGCAGGGCGACAGGAACCACAGATACGCAGTATTTT.

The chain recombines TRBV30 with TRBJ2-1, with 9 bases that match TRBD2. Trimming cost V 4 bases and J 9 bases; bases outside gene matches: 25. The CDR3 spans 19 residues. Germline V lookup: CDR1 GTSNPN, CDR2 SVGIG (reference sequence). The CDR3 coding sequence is TGTGCCTGGACGCTCGGTCGTAGCGGGGGTTATAAGATAATGGGTGAGCAGTTCTTC. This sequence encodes CAWTLGRSGGYKIMGEQFF.

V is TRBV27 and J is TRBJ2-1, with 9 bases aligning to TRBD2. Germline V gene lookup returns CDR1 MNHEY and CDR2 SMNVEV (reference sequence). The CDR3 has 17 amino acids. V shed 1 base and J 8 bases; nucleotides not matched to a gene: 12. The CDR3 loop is CASSLWLGSGSIYEQFF. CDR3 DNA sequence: TGTGCCAGCAGTTTATGGTTGGGTAGCGGGAGTATATATGAGCAGTTCTTC.

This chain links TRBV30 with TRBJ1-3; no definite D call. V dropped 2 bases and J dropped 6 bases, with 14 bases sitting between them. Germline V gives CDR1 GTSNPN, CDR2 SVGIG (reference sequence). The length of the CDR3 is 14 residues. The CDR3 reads CAWSPGVPENTIYF. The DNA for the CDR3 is TGTGCCTGGAGTCCCGGGGTACCGGAAAACACCATATATTTT.

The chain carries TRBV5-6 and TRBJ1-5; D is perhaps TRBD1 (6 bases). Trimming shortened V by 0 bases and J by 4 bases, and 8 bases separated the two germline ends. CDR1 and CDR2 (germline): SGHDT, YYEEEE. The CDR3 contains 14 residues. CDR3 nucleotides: TGTGCCAGCAGCTTGGGGACAGCAAATCAGCCCCAGCATTTT. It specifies CASSLGTANQPQHF.

In DNA form, the CDR3 reads TGCGCCAGCAGCCAGGAACCAGGGGCCCGGTGGAATGAGCAGTTCTTC. Its translation is CASSQEPGARWNEQFF. V is TRBV4-1 and J is TRBJ2-1; D is possibly TRBD1 (6 bases). Per the germline V gene, CDR1 is MGHRA and CDR2 is YSYEKL. The CDR3 has 16 amino acids. Deletions cut 3 bases from V and 7 bases from J, with 19 bases between.

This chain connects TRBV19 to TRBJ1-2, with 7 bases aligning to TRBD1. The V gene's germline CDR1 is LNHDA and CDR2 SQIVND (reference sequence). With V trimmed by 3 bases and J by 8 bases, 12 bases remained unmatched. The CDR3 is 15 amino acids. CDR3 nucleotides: TGTGCCAGTAGTATCTCCGGGACAGAATTTCGCGGCTACACCTTC. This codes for CASSISGTEFRGYTF.

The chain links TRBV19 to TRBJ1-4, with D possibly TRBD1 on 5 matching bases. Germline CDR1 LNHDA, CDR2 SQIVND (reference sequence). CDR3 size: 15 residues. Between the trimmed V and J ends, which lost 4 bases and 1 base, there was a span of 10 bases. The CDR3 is CASSTGILTNEKLFF. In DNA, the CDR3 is TGTGCCAGTAGTACAGGGATTCTAACTAATGAAAAACTGTTTTTT.

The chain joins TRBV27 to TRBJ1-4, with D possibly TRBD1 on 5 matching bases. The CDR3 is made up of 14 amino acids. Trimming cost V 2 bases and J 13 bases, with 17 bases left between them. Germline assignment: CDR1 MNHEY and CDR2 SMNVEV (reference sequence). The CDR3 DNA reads TGTGCCAGCAGTTTAAGGGCAGGGCCAACGGTACTGTTTTTT. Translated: CASSLRAGPTVLFF.

The CDR3 DNA reads as TGTGCCTGGGACGGGGTGGCTACAGATACGCAGTATTTT. Protein: CAWDGVATDTQYF. The chain links TRBV30 to TRBJ2-3; TRBD2 might be the D (5 bases). The length of the CDR3 is 13 residues. The V gene's germline CDR1 is GTSNPN and CDR2 SVGIG (reference sequence). Trimming removed 5 bases at V and 3 bases at J, with 12 bases between.

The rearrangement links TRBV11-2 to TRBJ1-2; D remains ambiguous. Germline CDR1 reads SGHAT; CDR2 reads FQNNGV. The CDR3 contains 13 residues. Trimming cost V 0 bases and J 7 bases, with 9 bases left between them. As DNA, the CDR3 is TGTGCCAGCAGCTTAGAAAATACGGGTGGCTACACCTTC. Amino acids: CASSLENTGGYTF.

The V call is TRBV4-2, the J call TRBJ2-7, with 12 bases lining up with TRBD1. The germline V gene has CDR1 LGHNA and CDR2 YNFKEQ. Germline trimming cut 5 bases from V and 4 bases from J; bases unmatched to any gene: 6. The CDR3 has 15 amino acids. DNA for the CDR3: TGTGCCAGCAGCACCCCGGGACAGGGGGCTTACGAGCAGTACTTC. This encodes CASSTPGQGAYEQYF.

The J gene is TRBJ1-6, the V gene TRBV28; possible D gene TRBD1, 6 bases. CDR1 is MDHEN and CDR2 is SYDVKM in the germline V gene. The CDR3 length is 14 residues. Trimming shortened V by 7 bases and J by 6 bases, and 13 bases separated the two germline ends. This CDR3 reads CASNGQSINSPLHF. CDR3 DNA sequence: TGTGCCAGCAACGGACAGAGTATTAATTCACCCCTCCACTTT.

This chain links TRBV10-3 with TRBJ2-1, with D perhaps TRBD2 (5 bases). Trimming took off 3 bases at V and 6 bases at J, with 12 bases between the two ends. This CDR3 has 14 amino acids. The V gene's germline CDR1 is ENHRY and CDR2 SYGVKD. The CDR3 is CAISDDLAFNEQFF. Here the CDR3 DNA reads TGTGCCATCAGTGATGACCTAGCTTTCAATGAGCAGTTCTTC.

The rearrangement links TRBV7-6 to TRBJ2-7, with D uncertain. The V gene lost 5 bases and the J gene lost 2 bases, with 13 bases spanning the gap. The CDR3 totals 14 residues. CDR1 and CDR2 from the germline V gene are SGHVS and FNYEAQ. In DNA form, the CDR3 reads TGTGCCAGCAGCCCTGACACTCCCCCCTACGAGCAGTACTTC. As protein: CASSPDTPPYEQYF.

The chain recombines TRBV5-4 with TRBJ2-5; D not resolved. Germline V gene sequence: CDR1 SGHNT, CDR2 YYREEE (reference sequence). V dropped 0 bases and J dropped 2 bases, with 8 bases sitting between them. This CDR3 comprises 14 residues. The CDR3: CASSLAAVQETQYF. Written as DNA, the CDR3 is TGTGCCAGCAGCTTGGCTGCGGTACAAGAGACCCAGTACTTC.

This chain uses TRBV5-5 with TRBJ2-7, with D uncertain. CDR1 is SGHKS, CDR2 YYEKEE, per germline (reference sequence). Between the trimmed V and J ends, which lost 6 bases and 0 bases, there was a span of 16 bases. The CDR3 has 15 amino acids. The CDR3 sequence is CASKTTLGHSYEQYF. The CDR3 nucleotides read TGTGCCAGCAAAACCACGCTGGGCCACTCCTACGAGCAGTACTTC.

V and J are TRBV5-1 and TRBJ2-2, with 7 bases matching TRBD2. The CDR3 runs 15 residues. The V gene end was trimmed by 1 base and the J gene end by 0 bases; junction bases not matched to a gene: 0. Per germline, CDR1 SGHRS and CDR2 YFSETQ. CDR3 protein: CASSLSGANTGELFF. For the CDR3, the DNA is TGCGCCAGCAGCTTGAGCGGGGCGAACACCGGGGAGCTGTTTTTT.

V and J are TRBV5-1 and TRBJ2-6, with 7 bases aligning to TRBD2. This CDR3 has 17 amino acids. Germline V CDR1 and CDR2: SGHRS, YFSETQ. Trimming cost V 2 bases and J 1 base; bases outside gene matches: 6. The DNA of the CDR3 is TGCGCCAGCAGCTTCTCAGCGGGGCGATCTGGGGCCAACGTCCTGACTTTC. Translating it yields CASSFSAGRSGANVLTF.

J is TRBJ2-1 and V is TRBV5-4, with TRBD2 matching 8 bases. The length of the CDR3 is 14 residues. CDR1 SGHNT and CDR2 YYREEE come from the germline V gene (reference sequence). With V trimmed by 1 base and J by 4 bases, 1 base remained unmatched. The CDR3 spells CASSLRGGYNEQFF. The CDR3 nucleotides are TGTGCCAGCAGCTTGCGGGGGGGATACAATGAGCAGTTCTTC.

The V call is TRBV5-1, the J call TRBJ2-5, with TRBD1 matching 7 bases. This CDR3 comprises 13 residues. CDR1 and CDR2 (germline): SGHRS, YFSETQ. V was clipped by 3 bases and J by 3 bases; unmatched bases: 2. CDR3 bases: TGCGCCAGCAGCTCCGGGACAGAAGAGACCCAGTACTTC. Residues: CASSSGTEETQYF.

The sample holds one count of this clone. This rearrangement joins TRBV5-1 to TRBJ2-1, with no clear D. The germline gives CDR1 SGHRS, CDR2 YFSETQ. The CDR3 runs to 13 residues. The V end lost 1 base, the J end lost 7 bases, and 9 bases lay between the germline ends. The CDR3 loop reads CASSLIKENEQFF. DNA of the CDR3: TGCGCCAGCAGCTTGATAAAGGAGAATGAGCAGTTCTTC.

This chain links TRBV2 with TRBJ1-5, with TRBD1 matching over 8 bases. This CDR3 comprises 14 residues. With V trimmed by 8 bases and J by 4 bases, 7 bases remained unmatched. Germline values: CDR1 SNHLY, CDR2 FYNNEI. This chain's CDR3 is CASGLDRVNQPQHF. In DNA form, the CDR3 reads TGTGCCAGCGGTCTGGACAGGGTGAATCAGCCCCAGCATTTT. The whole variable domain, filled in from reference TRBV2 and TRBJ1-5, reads EPEVTQTPSHQVTQMGQEVILRCVPISNHLYFYWYRQILGQKVEFLVSFYNNEISEKSEIFDDQFSVERPDGSNFTLKIRSTKLEDSAMYFCASGLDRVNQPQHFGDGTRLSIL.

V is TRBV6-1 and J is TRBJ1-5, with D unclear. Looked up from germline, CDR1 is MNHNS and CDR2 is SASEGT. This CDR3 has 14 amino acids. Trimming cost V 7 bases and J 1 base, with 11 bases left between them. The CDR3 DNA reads TGTGCCAGCACCAGATTCCCGAGCAATCAGCCCCAGCATTTT. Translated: CASTRFPSNQPQHF.

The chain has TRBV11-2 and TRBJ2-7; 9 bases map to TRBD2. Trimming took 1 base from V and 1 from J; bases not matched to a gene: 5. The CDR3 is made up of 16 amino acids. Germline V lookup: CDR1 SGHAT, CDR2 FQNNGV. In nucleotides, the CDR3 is TGTGCCAGCAGCTTAGTCGCGGGAGGGCTGTCCTACGAGCAGTACTTC. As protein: CASSLVAGGLSYEQYF.